The following is a T cell receptor (beta chain) sequence with its context. Antigen specificity is unknown. The data are from a study of T cell repertoires in cytomegalovirus infection. Trimming took 6 bases from V and 7 from J; bases not matched to a gene: 13. The CDR3 length is 17 residues. Germline V gene lookup returns CDR1 LNHDA and CDR2 SQIVND (reference sequence). TCRdb passed the reads through MiXCR, listing each CDR3 protein once. The sample shows a few hundred thousand distinct CDR3 sequences, about 35% of them seen only once. The receptor comes from a human donor in good health (CMV status not recorded). Some clones in this sample may be carry-over from other donors' samples. The sample in question was cultured PBMCs, obtained from culture after CMV antigen stimulation. The chain carries TRBV19 and TRBJ1-5, with 12 nucleotides matching TRBD1. The chain's CDR3 is CASSPNRDRGHRQPQHF. The CDR3 nucleotides read TGTGCCAGTAGCCCGAACCGGGACAGGGGGCACCGGCAGCCCCAGCATTTT.